A single sample gave rise to the 2 T cell receptor beta chains below, sequenced in a study of memory CD4+ T cells and cytomegalovirus serostatus. The sort gate was single viable CD3+CD4+CD8-CD45RO+ cells for memory CD4+ T cells. Clones were sequenced by immunoSEQ multiplex PCR, and TCRdb holds only the in-frame ones, with some missing. The repertoire holds under 65,000 clones, with under 80% as singletons. Sequencing input: memory CD4+ T cells from blood. The origin of the receptors is an adult in good health and CMV-seronegative.

This rearrangement joins TRBV11-2 to TRBJ2-4; 9 bases match TRBD1. The ends lost 4 bases at V and 0 bases at J; junction bases unmatched: 4. The CDR3 is made up of 16 amino acids. Germline values: CDR1 SGHAT, CDR2 FQNNGV. The CDR3 loop reads CASSSGDRVAKNIQYF. CDR3 in DNA: TGTGCCAGCAGCTCCGGGGACAGGGTAGCCAAAAACATTCAGTACTTC.

This clone is labeled medium-sized. This CDR3 is also generated by other DNA sequences in the sample. This chain joins TRBV6-6 and TRBJ1-1, with TRBD1 matching 7 bases. This CDR3 has 12 amino acids. The V segment lost 7 bases and the J segment 5 bases; nucleotides outside the gene matches: 4. Germline CDR1 reads MNHNY; CDR2 reads SVGAGI (reference sequence). The CDR3 sequence is CASTPGGTEAFF. The CDR3 DNA sequence: TGTGCCAGCACCCCAGGGGGTACTGAAGCTTTCTTT.